This record concerns one T cell receptor beta chain sequence. Its antigen is currently not known. Qualities for individual bases were not recorded, and no much larger clone is one base off. The CDR3 regions of human TCRbeta chains were subjected to immunosequencing. Per the source publication's procedure: TCRs in the repertoires were matched against a reference library of SARS-CoV-2-specific TCRs that had been generated with the MIRA antigen-specificity platform. Breadth meant the fraction of unique TCRs that were SARS-CoV-2-associated, whereas depth meant the fraction of total T cells that were SARS-CoV-2-associated. Using the MIRA data, each spike-specific TCR was assigned both to the spike region to which the TCR was reactive and to a CD4 or CD8 class. Log10-transformed breadth and depth values were compared by one-way ANOVA with Sidak's multiple comparisons tests. What TCRdb holds here is the immuneACCESS table cut down to in-frame rearrangements. Part of the clones is not present; checked against another copy, under half of the missing clones reflect an unresolved V gene, and the others are unexplained. The DNA gave D and trimming, while V, J and clone size come from that table. This sample has more than 95,000 clones in its table, and roughly 86% of those were observed once. The ten largest clones capture 2.5% to 4% of the sample.

This entry is derived from a study of T cell responses to AZD1222 COVID-19 vaccine (dated by TCRdb to the early 2020s). The study in broad terms: TCR sequencing was performed for about 250 trial participants, of whom roughly 200 were given two doses of AZD1222 and some 25 were given two doses of MenACWY control vaccine. Enrollment into the trials was organized by age into subgroups of 18-55, 56-69 and 70-plus years, and those subgroups contained around 150, 28 and 57 TCR-sequenced participants, respectively. General findings and caveats noted by the study authors: CD4 TCRs associated with the vaccine covered the entire spike protein, and the dominant responses were in regions 160-218 and 743-854. The 56-69-year group was small, and its depth increase did not reach significance, likely because of low power. Participants were mostly white British, with more females than males. The authors suggested clonal diversity may have been underestimated. A significant rise in spike-specific TCR breadth and depth was observed after two AZD1222 doses relative to day 0 and relative to MenACWY recipients. Only 5 to 7 AZD1222 recipients were SARS-CoV-2 seropositive at baseline, limiting conclusions about previously exposed vaccinees. Because no day 14 peak-response samples were available, repertoires were characterized only after the peak T cell response. Reportedly, almost half of the unique spike-specific TCRs recognized epitopes lying outside the regions that are mutated in the B.1.351 and B.1.1.7 variants.

V and J are trimmed by 4 bases and 14 bases, and the gene matches miss 1 base of the junction. Spanning cysteine to phenylalanine, the CDR3 consists of 11 amino acids. The only DNA kept is the CDR3, 33 bases in frame from the first base. This sample's time point label indicates: about 28 days (+/-7) after the second vaccine dose. The treatment or condition label here, explained by the study, means: meningococcal conjugate vaccine given as trial control. Vaccinee samples were obtained from the UK trials COV001 and COV002, which included a single-blind randomized controlled phase 2/3 trial of AZD1222 (ChAdOx1 nCoV-19) in healthy adults. Trial participant PBMC samples were collected at day 0 and day 28 after the second dose for TCRbeta chain sequencing.

The receptor chain draws on TRBV12-3 or TRBV12-4 and TRBJ2-1; TRBD2 lines up with 11 middle nucleotides. Material: peripheral blood, obtained 28 days after the second dose of the MenACWY control vaccine. The sequence was collected from an adult who received the MenACWY meningococcal vaccine as a control. The CDR3 region has the sequence CASSSSGGKFF. The DNA reads as follows: TGTGCCAGCAGTTCTAGCGGGGGGAAGTTCTTC.